The 22 T cell receptor beta chains below come from one sample, sequenced in a study of T-cell memory formation after mild COVID-19. TCRdb fed the 5' RACE reads into MiXCR, producing one record per CDR3 protein. The sample records 140,000 to 150,000 distinct CDR3 sequences, about 19% being singletons. The sample was PBMCs or a T cell subset sorted from them (not recorded which). The receptors stem from an adult woman who had mild COVID-19 (a few samples of this study predate the infection). Cell type and time point are not known.

The chain employs TRBV4-1 and TRBJ1-2; the D is unclear. From germline, CDR1 is MGHRA and CDR2 YSYEKL. CDR3 size: 17 residues. V was pared by 2 bases and J by 0 bases, with 16 bases between. CDR3 DNA sequence: TGCGCCAGCAGCCAACCGATACGGACGGAAGCTAACTATGGCTACACCTTC. Its protein is CASSQPIRTEANYGYTF.

CDR3 protein: CASSFRLNKGNEQFF. CDR3 bases: TGTGCCAGCAGTTTTAGACTAAACAAGGGCAATGAGCAGTTCTTC. The chain joins TRBV12-3 or TRBV12-4 to TRBJ2-1; TRBD2 might be the D (5 bases). The CDR3 contains 15 residues. Trimming removed 3 bases at V and 6 bases at J, with 15 bases between.

This clonotype was detected a few times. The rearrangement uses TRBV6-5 and TRBJ2-3; either TRBD1 or TRBD2 may fit D (6 bases each). The CDR3 is 15 amino acids. Germline CDR1 and CDR2: MNHEY and SVGAGI. V was clipped by 6 bases and J by 11 bases, with 24 bases between them. The CDR3 DNA follows: TGTGCCAGCAGGCAACCGGGACTCCCTACAGGGAGGCAGTATTTT. Translated, it gives CASRQPGLPTGRQYF.

The sample holds a few counts of this clonotype. This sequence joins TRBV12-3 or TRBV12-4 and TRBJ1-3, with D maybe TRBD1 (6 bases). The ends were cut back, 7 bases at V and 1 base at J, with 17 bases in the middle. The length of the CDR3 is 16 residues. CDR3 residues: CASKLGAGQSGNTIYF. In DNA, the CDR3 is TGTGCCAGCAAACTGGGGGCCGGACAGTCTGGAAACACCATATATTTT.

The chain combines TRBV7-9 with TRBJ1-6; D unclear. V lost 3 bases and J 0 bases, leaving 6 bases between the germline ends. CDR1 SEHNR and CDR2 FQNEAQ come from the germline V gene (reference sequence). The CDR3 consists of 15 residues. The CDR3 is CASSFHSSYNSPLHF. The CDR3 DNA reads as TGTGCCAGCAGCTTTCACAGCTCCTATAATTCACCCCTCCACTTT.

The CDR3 region is CATSDYRGAGELFF. As DNA, the CDR3 is TGTGCCACCAGTGATTACAGGGGTGCCGGGGAGCTGTTTTTT. The chain combines TRBV24-1 with TRBJ2-2; 7 nucleotides match TRBD1. The germline V gene has CDR1 KGHDR and CDR2 SFDVKD. This CDR3 region has 14 residues. With V trimmed by 2 bases and J by 6 bases, 2 bases remained unmatched.

This clonotype was recorded many times. The chain couples TRBV7-9 to TRBJ2-7, with 9 bases that match TRBD1. This CDR3 is 12 amino acids long. With 4 bases clipped from V and 12 bases from J, the junction kept 7 bases outside the gene matches. Germline CDR1 and CDR2: SEHNR and FQNEAQ (reference sequence). The DNA of the CDR3 is TGTGCCAGCAGCTCGGGACAGGGAAATCGGTACTTC. This codes for CASSSGQGNRYF. Supplemented by reference TRBV7-9 and TRBJ2-7, the full variable domain reads DTGVSQNPRHKITKRGQNVTFRCDPISEHNRLYWYRQTLGQGPEFLTYFQNEAQLEKSRLLSDRFSAERPKGSFSTLEIQRTEQGDSAMYLCASSSGQGNRYFGPGTRLTVT.

This clonotype was observed a handful of times. Germline is not matched at one junction end, which may reflect a read error. The chain uses TRBV7-7 and TRBJ2-1; 9 positions match TRBD1. The CDR3 length is 13 residues. Germline CDR1 is SSHAT and CDR2 is FNYEAQ (reference sequence). Here the CDR3 DNA reads TGTGCTAGCAGCTCGGACAGGGGCAATGAGCAGTTCTTC. Translated, it gives CASSSDRGNEQFF.

This clonotype was recorded a few times. The V call is TRBV18, the J call TRBJ2-7, with 9 bases aligning to TRBD1. Trimming at V came to 4 bases and at J to 0 bases, leaving 7 bases not matched to a gene. The CDR3 is made up of 16 amino acids. CDR1 KGHSH and CDR2 LQKENI come from the germline V gene. As DNA, the CDR3 is TGTGCCAGCTCACGCCCCCCGGGACAGGGCTCCTACGAGCAGTACTTC. This encodes CASSRPPGQGSYEQYF. Full variable domain (remainder filled in from reference TRBV18 and TRBJ2-7): NAGVMQNPRHLVRRRGQEARLRCSPMKGHSHVYWYRQLPEEGLKFMVYLQKENIIDESGMPKERFSAEFPKEGPSILRIQQVVRGDSAAYFCASSRPPGQGSYEQYFGPGTRLTVT.

Only a few counts were recorded for this clonotype. The genes are TRBV20-1 and TRBJ1-1; tentatively, D is TRBD1 (5 bases). The CDR3 runs 13 residues. The V gene lost 3 bases and the J gene lost 6 bases, with 14 bases spanning the gap. Germline V CDR1 and CDR2: DFQATT, SNEGSKA (reference sequence). CDR3 sequence reads: CSASDRRGPEAFF. CDR3 bases: TGCAGTGCTAGTGATAGGAGGGGCCCTGAAGCTTTCTTT.

This chain uses TRBV5-1 with TRBJ2-1, with a tentative D call TRBD1 (5 bases). V gave up 7 bases and J gave up 2 bases, with 19 bases separating them. CDR3 length: 16 amino acids. CDR1 is SGHRS and CDR2 is YFSETQ in the germline V gene. In nucleotides, the CDR3 is TGCGCCAGCCGACCCGGCCAGGGCGTCACCTACAATGAGCAGTTCTTC. As protein: CASRPGQGVTYNEQFF.

The DNA of the CDR3 is TGTGCCTGGAGTGTAGAGGGGACGGTGAACACCGGGGAGCTGTTTTTT. Its translation is CAWSVEGTVNTGELFF. J is TRBJ2-2 and V is TRBV30; D is tentatively TRBD1 or TRBD2 (5 bases each). Between the trimmed V and J ends, which lost 0 bases and 1 base, there was a span of 12 bases. The germline V gene has CDR1 GTSNPN and CDR2 SVGIG (reference sequence). The length of the CDR3 is 16 residues.

The chain links TRBV29-1 to TRBJ1-5, with D unresolved. The germline V gene encodes CDR1 SQVTM and CDR2 ANQGSEA. V was cut by 6 bases and J by 3 bases, with 15 bases left in between. The CDR3 runs to 14 residues. CDR3 region: CSVAEGSNNQPQHF. CDR3 sequence (DNA): TGCAGCGTCGCTGAGGGCTCAAACAATCAGCCCCAGCATTTT. The full variable domain, rest sourced from reference TRBV29-1 and TRBJ1-5, is SAVISQKPSRDICQRGTSLTIQCQVDSQVTMMFWYRQQPGQSLTLIATANQGSEATYESGFVIDKFPISRPNLTFSTLTVSNMSPEDSSIYLCSVAEGSNNQPQHFGDGTRLSIL.

This clonotype has a handful of counts. This chain joins TRBV4-1 and TRBJ2-5, with 11 bases identical to TRBD2. From germline, CDR1 is MGHRA and CDR2 YSYEKL. CDR3 size: 17 residues. Trimming at V came to 0 bases and at J to 5 bases, leaving 8 bases not matched to a gene. DNA for the CDR3: TGCGCCAGCAGCCAAGATCCCCTAGCGGGGGGTAGGGAGACCCAGTACTTC. Translated, it gives CASSQDPLAGGRETQYF.

This clonotype was detected only a few times. This CDR3 reads CASSFPGQGTEAFF. CDR3 nucleotide sequence: TGCGCCAGCAGCTTTCCGGGACAGGGGACTGAAGCTTTCTTT. V and J are TRBV5-1 and TRBJ1-1, with TRBD1 matching over 10 bases. V was clipped by 2 bases and J by 5 bases; unmatched bases: 3. This CDR3 spans 14 amino acids. The V gene's germline CDR1 is SGHRS and CDR2 YFSETQ.

As to this clonotype: Relative to the germline gene, one junction end is altered; a read error may explain this. This chain uses TRBV12-3 or TRBV12-4 with TRBJ1-2, with D perhaps TRBD1 (5 bases). The CDR3 spans 14 residues. CDR3 sequence (DNA): TGCGCCAGCAGCTTGACGGGGACCAACTATGGCTACACCTTC. This gives the protein CASSLTGTNYGYTF.

This clonotype turned up a few times. The chain carries TRBV7-2 and TRBJ2-3, with TRBD2 matching 12 bases. Germline V lookup: CDR1 SGHTA, CDR2 FQGNSA. V shed 6 bases and J 2 bases; nucleotides not matched to a gene: 6. The CDR3 sequence is 16 residues long. The CDR3 region is CASRPGLAGNTDTQYF. The CDR3 DNA follows: TGTGCCAGCAGACCAGGACTAGCGGGAAACACAGATACGCAGTATTTT.

This clonotype was counted between two and nine times. V usage is TRBV5-1 and J usage is TRBJ1-1; 9 positions agree with TRBD1. V gave up 4 bases and J gave up 2 bases; unmatched junction bases: 3. This CDR3 has 14 amino acids. Germline CDR1 and CDR2: SGHRS and YFSETQ. The CDR3, as DNA: TGCGCCAGCAGCACAGGGGGCAGAAACACTGAAGCTTTCTTT. It is translated as CASSTGGRNTEAFF.

This clonotype was found a few times. The rearrangement uses TRBV12-3 or TRBV12-4 and TRBJ1-4; D not resolved. This CDR3 has 13 residues. Trimming took off 5 bases at V and 0 bases at J, with 4 bases between the two ends. CDR3 sequence (DNA): TGTGCCAGCAGTAAAGCAACTAATGAAAAACTGTTTTTT. Encoded protein: CASSKATNEKLFF.

The chain is built from TRBV24-1 and TRBJ2-1; tentative D call: TRBD2 (6 bases). In germline, CDR1 is KGHDR, CDR2 SFDVKD. V lost 10 bases, J lost 13 bases, and 16 bases lay in between. The CDR3 is 11 residues long. For the CDR3, the DNA is TGTGCCACTTCGGAGGGTTCAGTCCAGTTCTTC. It specifies CATSEGSVQFF.

A few counts support this clonotype. The genes are TRBV12-3 or TRBV12-4 and TRBJ2-3, with D perhaps TRBD2 (6 bases). The germline V and J ends were trimmed by 2 bases and 2 bases, with 11 bases remaining between them. CDR3 length: 15 residues. The DNA of the CDR3 is TGTGCCAGCAGTTTATTTAGCGGAGCCACAGATACGCAGTATTTT. Its protein product is CASSLFSGATDTQYF.

In its sample, this clonotype ranks as medium-sized. The rearrangement uses TRBV29-1 and TRBJ2-7; a possible D gene is TRBD2 (6 bases). The CDR3 length is 12 residues. Trimming stripped 4 bases from V and 5 bases from J, with 12 bases between. Germline V CDR1 and CDR2: SQVTM, ANQGSEA. CDR3 in amino acids: CSVGGAGNEQYF. The CDR3 region has the DNA TGCAGCGTTGGAGGGGCGGGAAACGAGCAGTACTTC.